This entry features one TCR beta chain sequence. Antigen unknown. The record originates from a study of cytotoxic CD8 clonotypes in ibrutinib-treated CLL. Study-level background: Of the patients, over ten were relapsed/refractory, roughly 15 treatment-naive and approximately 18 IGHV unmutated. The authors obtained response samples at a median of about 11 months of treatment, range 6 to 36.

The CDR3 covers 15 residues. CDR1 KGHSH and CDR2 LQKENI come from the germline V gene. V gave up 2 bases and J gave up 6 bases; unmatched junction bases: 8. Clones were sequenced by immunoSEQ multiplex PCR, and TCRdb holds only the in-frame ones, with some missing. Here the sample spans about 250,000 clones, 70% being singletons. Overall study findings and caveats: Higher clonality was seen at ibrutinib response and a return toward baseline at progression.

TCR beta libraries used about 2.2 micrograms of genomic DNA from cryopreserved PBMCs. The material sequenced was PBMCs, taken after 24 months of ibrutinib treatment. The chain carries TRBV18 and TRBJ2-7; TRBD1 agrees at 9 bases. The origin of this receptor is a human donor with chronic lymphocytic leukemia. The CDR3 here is CASSPGPGQGTEQYF. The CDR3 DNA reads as TGTGCCAGCTCACCAGGCCCGGGACAGGGCACCGAGCAGTACTTC. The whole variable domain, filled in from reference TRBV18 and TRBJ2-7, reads NAGVMQNPRHLVRRRGQEARLRCSPMKGHSHVYWYRQLPEEGLKFMVYLQKENIIDESGMPKERFSAEFPKEGPSILRIQQVVRGDSAAYFCASSPGPGQGTEQYFGPGTRLTVT.